This T cell receptor beta chain was documented in a study of T cell responses to AZD1222 COVID-19 vaccine. Study-level information: The analysis combined second doses at about 4 or about 12 weeks.

CDR1 is MNHNS and CDR2 is SASEGT in the germline V gene. With 3 bases removed from V and 7 bases from J, the gap between germline ends came to 10 bases. The CDR3 loop spans 13 amino acids. Study findings and constraints: Rises in breadth and depth of Spike-specific TCRs came after two AZD1222 doses. Clonal diversity was possibly underestimated; the donors were predominantly white British and more often female. Repertoires in all cases were sampled only once the peak T cell response had passed.

Profiling relied on immunoSEQ multiplex PCR, and the TCRdb table lists in-frame clones only, not all of them. The top ten clones hold approximately 7% of a sample with 65,000 to 90,000 clones, 80% to 90% of them seen once. With respect to this clone: What it binds is not known.

The TCR was taken from an adult in good health. The J gene is TRBJ1-5, the V gene TRBV6-1; a weak D match, TRBD1 (5 bases). This material consisted of peripheral blood, taken on day 0 of AZD1222 vaccination. CDR3 coding DNA: TGTGCCAGCAGTGACGAGGGACGACAGCCCCAGCATTTT. It yields the protein CASSDEGRQPQHF.